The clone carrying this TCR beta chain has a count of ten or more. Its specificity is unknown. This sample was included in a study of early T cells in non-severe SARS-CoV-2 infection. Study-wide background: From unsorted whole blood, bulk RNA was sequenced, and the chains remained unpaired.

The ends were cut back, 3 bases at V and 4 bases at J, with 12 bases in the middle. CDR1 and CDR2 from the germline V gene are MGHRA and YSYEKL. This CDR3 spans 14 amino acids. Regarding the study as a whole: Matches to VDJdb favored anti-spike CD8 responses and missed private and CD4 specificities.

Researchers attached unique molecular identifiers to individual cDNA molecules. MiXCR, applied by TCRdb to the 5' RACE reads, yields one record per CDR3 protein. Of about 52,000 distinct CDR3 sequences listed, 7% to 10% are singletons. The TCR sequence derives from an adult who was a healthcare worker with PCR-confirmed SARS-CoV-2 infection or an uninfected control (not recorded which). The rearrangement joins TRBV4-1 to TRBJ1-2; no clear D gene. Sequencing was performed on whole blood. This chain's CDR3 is CASSQGRNSYGYTF. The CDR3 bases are TGCGCCAGCAGCCAGGGGAGGAATAGCTATGGCTACACCTTC.